The rows below give T cell receptor beta chains drawn from one sample of a study of vaccination effects on CD4 cells after COVID-19. These TCRs are of unknown antigen specificity. Using immunoSEQ multiplex PCR, the repertoire was profiled, and TCRdb retains in-frame clones only, with some absent. The repertoire holds around 29,000 clones, 65% to 80% seen once, with about 10% in the top ten. Source: CD4+ T cells from PBMCs cultured with HCoV-NL63 spike peptides, taken after COVID-19 vaccination. Receptor source: a human donor who received a COVID-19 vaccine. The CDR3 runs from the conserved cysteine through the conserved F or W. Each record gives: CDR3 DNA, CDR3 protein, CDR3 length, V gene, clone size, D gene, J gene. A D gene is named only where the DNA matches it firmly. Some rows mark clone size as missing; the rest say once, few, many or name a class of expanded clone.

DNA: TGTGCCAGCAGTGAAGGGTCCGGGAAAGAGACCCAGTACTTC
CDR3: CASSEGSGKETQYF
length: 14
V: TRBV6-1
size: .
D: .
J: TRBJ2-5

DNA: TGTGCCAGCAGTTTAATACGGCTGAGGGGTTCATCCCTCTATGGCTACACCTTC
CDR3: CASSLIRLRGSSLYGYTF
length: 18
V: TRBV27
size: .
D: .
J: TRBJ1-2

DNA: TGTGCTAGTGGTAAGGGACAGAGCGACGGTGAAAAACTGTTTTTT
CDR3: CASGKGQSDGEKLFF
length: 15
V: TRBV12-5
size: .
D: TRBD1
J: TRBJ1-4

DNA: TGTGCCAGCTCACTCCGGAGCTCTGAAGCTTTCTTT
CDR3: CASSLRSSEAFF
length: 12
V: TRBV18
size: .
D: .
J: TRBJ1-1

DNA: TGCAGTGCTAGTATCCTCACCGGGGAGCTGTTTTTT
CDR3: CSASILTGELFF
length: 12
V: TRBV20-1
size: .
D: .
J: TRBJ2-2

DNA: TGTGCCAGCAGTTACAGACAGGGTAACACTGAAGCTTTCTTT
CDR3: CASSYRQGNTEAFF
length: 14
V: TRBV6-5
size: .
D: TRBD1
J: TRBJ1-1

DNA: TGTGCCAGCAGCGTCGGGGGGAGTCCCGAGCAGTACTTC
CDR3: CASSVGGSPEQYF
length: 13
V: TRBV9
size: .
D: TRBD2
J: TRBJ2-7

DNA: TGTGCCAGCTCACCAAGACGGACAACTAATGAAAAACTGTTTTTT
CDR3: CASSPRRTTNEKLFF
length: 15
V: TRBV18
size: medium-sized
D: .
J: TRBJ1-4

DNA: TGTGCCAGCAGCAGAGAACAGGGTATCGGGGAGCTGTTTTTT
CDR3: CASSREQGIGELFF
length: 14
V: TRBV11-3
size: .
D: .
J: TRBJ2-2

DNA: TGCGCCAGCAGTGATTTCCAGGACAGGGCCTACGAGCAGTACTTC
CDR3: CASSDFQDRAYEQYF
length: 15
V: TRBV10-1
size: few
D: TRBD1
J: TRBJ2-7

DNA: TGTGCCAGCAGTGAATCAGGGGGCTATGGCTACACCTTC
CDR3: CASSESGGYGYTF
length: 13
V: TRBV25-1
size: .
D: TRBD1
J: TRBJ1-2

DNA: TGTGCCAGCAGCTCGAGCGGGTACTCCTACAATGAGCAGTTCTTC
CDR3: CASSSSGYSYNEQFF
length: 15
V: TRBV5-8
size: few
D: .
J: TRBJ2-1

DNA: TGTGCCAGCTCAACGACAGGCTCTGGAAACACCATATATTTT
CDR3: CASSTTGSGNTIYF
length: 14
V: TRBV18
size: .
D: .
J: TRBJ1-3

DNA: TGTGCCAGCAGTGCTTGGACAGATTGGAGCAATCAGCCCCAGCATTTT
CDR3: CASSAWTDWSNQPQHF
length: 16
V: TRBV2
size: few
D: .
J: TRBJ1-5

DNA: TGTGCCAGCAGCTTGGAACAGGGGGAGCAGTACTTC
CDR3: CASSLEQGEQYF
length: 12
V: TRBV5-6
size: .
D: TRBD1
J: TRBJ2-7

DNA: TGTGCCAGCAGTGAAGAGGTTTGGGTTGGCTACACCTTC
CDR3: CASSEEVWVGYTF
length: 13
V: TRBV2
size: .
D: .
J: TRBJ1-2

DNA: TGCGCCAGCAGCCAGCAAGCGGGAGCATCTTACGAGCAGTACTTC
CDR3: CASSQQAGASYEQYF
length: 15
V: TRBV4-1
size: .
D: TRBD2
J: TRBJ2-7

DNA: TGTGCCAGCAGTATCACACGTGAAGCTTTCTTT
CDR3: CASSITREAFF
length: 11
V: TRBV12-3/TRBV12-4
size: .
D: .
J: TRBJ1-1

DNA: TGTGCCAGCAGTTACGGGCTAGCCTCAGATACGCAGTATTTT
CDR3: CASSYGLASDTQYF
length: 14
V: TRBV6-6
size: once
D: .
J: TRBJ2-3

DNA: TGCGCCAGCAGCTTGGACAGGGAGCCCGAAAAACTGTTTTTT
CDR3: CASSLDREPEKLFF
length: 14
V: TRBV5-1
size: .
D: .
J: TRBJ1-4

DNA: TGTGCCAGCAGCTTAGCAGGCGGGGGAGTCTCTGGAAACACCATATATTTT
CDR3: CASSLAGGGVSGNTIYF
length: 17
V: TRBV11-2
size: few
D: .
J: TRBJ1-3

DNA: TGTGCCAGCAGCCCATCGGGCGGGGCTGAAGCTTTCTTT
CDR3: CASSPSGGAEAFF
length: 13
V: TRBV7-9
size: once
D: .
J: TRBJ1-1

DNA: TGTGCCAGCAGCTTAAGACAGGGCGAGCAGTACTTC
CDR3: CASSLRQGEQYF
length: 12
V: TRBV7-9
size: .
D: TRBD1
J: TRBJ2-7

DNA: TGTGCCAGCAGCTTTGGAAACACCTACGAGCAGTACTTC
CDR3: CASSFGNTYEQYF
length: 13
V: TRBV7-9
size: .
D: .
J: TRBJ2-7

DNA: TGTGCCACCAGCAGAAGGGACCTCCCGACTCTCCACTTT
CDR3: CATSRRDLPTLHF
length: 13
V: TRBV15
size: .
D: .
J: TRBJ1-6

DNA: TGTGCCACCAGTGACCAAAGACTAGCGGGGGGGAATAATGAGCAGTTCTTC
CDR3: CATSDQRLAGGNNEQFF
length: 17
V: TRBV24-1
size: .
D: TRBD2
J: TRBJ2-1

DNA: TGCGCCAGCAGCTTGGAGACAGGGGGCTGGACCGGGGAGCTGTTTTTT
CDR3: CASSLETGGWTGELFF
length: 16
V: TRBV5-1
size: .
D: TRBD1
J: TRBJ2-2

DNA: TGTGCCAGCAGCTCAGGACTAGCGGGAGGGCCGGGGTTTCAAGAGACCCAGTACTTC
CDR3: CASSSGLAGGPGFQETQYF
length: 19
V: TRBV7-9
size: few
D: TRBD2
J: TRBJ2-5

DNA: TGTGCCAGTCGACAGCTGAACACTGAAGCTTTCTTT
CDR3: CASRQLNTEAFF
length: 12
V: TRBV19
size: few
D: .
J: TRBJ1-1

DNA: TGCAGCGTTGAAACAGGGGACTATGGCTACACCTTC
CDR3: CSVETGDYGYTF
length: 12
V: TRBV29-1
size: .
D: TRBD1
J: TRBJ1-2

DNA: TGTGCCGGGGGACAGGAGTATACTGAAGCTTTCTTT
CDR3: CAGGQEYTEAFF
length: 12
V: TRBV2
size: .
D: TRBD1
J: TRBJ1-1

DNA: TGTGCCAGCAGCAAAGAGGCGGGACACCCAACCAAAGAGACCCAGTACTTC
CDR3: CASSKEAGHPTKETQYF
length: 17
V: TRBV21-1
size: few
D: .
J: TRBJ2-5

DNA: TGTGCCAGCAGTTTCTTCGAGAATTCACCCCTCCACTTT
CDR3: CASSFFENSPLHF
length: 13
V: TRBV27
size: .
D: .
J: TRBJ1-6

DNA: TGTGCCAGCAGCCCTACGGAGTTAACTGAGCAGTACTTC
CDR3: CASSPTELTEQYF
length: 13
V: TRBV7-8
size: large
D: .
J: TRBJ2-7

DNA: TGTGCCAGCAGGGGGACTGACTATAGCAATCAGCCCCAGCATTTT
CDR3: CASRGTDYSNQPQHF
length: 15
V: TRBV6-5
size: .
D: .
J: TRBJ1-5

DNA: TGTGCCAGCATTTTATGGTATGAAGGGACTAATCTTGGCGGGGAGCTGTTTTTT
CDR3: CASILWYEGTNLGGELFF
length: 18
V: TRBV3-1/TRBV3-2
size: .
D: TRBD2
J: TRBJ2-2

DNA: TGTGCCAGCAGCTCCCGGCATGGTCAGCAGACCCAGTACTTC
CDR3: CASSSRHGQQTQYF
length: 14
V: TRBV11-2
size: once
D: .
J: TRBJ2-5

DNA: TGTGCCAGCAGCTTAGGGCCCGGACTCTACCGAGGGTCAACTAATGAAAAACTGTTTTTT
CDR3: CASSLGPGLYRGSTNEKLFF
length: 20
V: TRBV7-6
size: .
D: .
J: TRBJ1-4

DNA: TGTGCCAGCAGCTTCCCGACGGATAGCGGGAGGGCGGCCGGATACGAGCAGTACTTC
CDR3: CASSFPTDSGRAAGYEQYF
length: 19
V: TRBV7-9
size: .
D: TRBD2
J: TRBJ2-7

DNA: TGTGCCAGCACCCGGGAGGCTGGGGCCAACGTCCTGACTTTC
CDR3: CASTREAGANVLTF
length: 14
V: TRBV6-4
size: .
D: TRBD2
J: TRBJ2-6

DNA: TGTGCCAGCAGTTTTTACACCGGGGAGCTGTTTTTT
CDR3: CASSFYTGELFF
length: 12
V: TRBV27
size: few
D: .
J: TRBJ2-2

DNA: TGCAGCGTTGAGGGACTAGAAGAGACCCAGTACTTC
CDR3: CSVEGLEETQYF
length: 12
V: TRBV29-1
size: once
D: TRBD2
J: TRBJ2-5

DNA: TGCGCCAGCAGCTTGACAGGGGACACTAATGAAAAACTGTTTTTT
CDR3: CASSLTGDTNEKLFF
length: 15
V: TRBV5-1
size: .
D: TRBD1
J: TRBJ1-4

DNA: TGTGCCAGCAGCTTACGGAGAGGGGCTAATGAAAAACTGTTTTTT
CDR3: CASSLRRGANEKLFF
length: 15
V: TRBV7-2
size: few
D: .
J: TRBJ1-4

DNA: TGTGCCAGCAGTCTCAGGGGGCGCCTGGAGCTGAACACTGAAGCTTTCTTT
CDR3: CASSLRGRLELNTEAFF
length: 17
V: TRBV6-2/TRBV6-3
size: few
D: TRBD1
J: TRBJ1-1

DNA: TGTGCCAGCAGTGCGGGGGCCCACAATGAGCAGTTCTTC
CDR3: CASSAGAHNEQFF
length: 13
V: TRBV6-4
size: few
D: .
J: TRBJ2-1

DNA: TGTGCCAGCAGCCCCCATCGAGGGACCTACAATGAGCAGTTCTTC
CDR3: CASSPHRGTYNEQFF
length: 15
V: TRBV7-8
size: .
D: .
J: TRBJ2-1

DNA: TGTGCCAGCAGTATCCCCCACGACAAGGTCGTTGCTAAAGAGACCCAGTACTTC
CDR3: CASSIPHDKVVAKETQYF
length: 18
V: TRBV25-1
size: .
D: .
J: TRBJ2-5

DNA: TGTGCCAGCAGCTTAAGACAGGAGAACACTGAAGCTTTCTTT
CDR3: CASSLRQENTEAFF
length: 14
V: TRBV7-9
size: few
D: .
J: TRBJ1-1

DNA: TGTGCCAGCAGGCGGACTACTAGTTCTTTCACAGATACGCAGTATTTT
CDR3: CASRRTTSSFTDTQYF
length: 16
V: TRBV27
size: .
D: .
J: TRBJ2-3

DNA: TGTGCTAGTGGCATGACTAGAGGCCCATACAATGAGCAGTTCTTC
CDR3: CASGMTRGPYNEQFF
length: 15
V: TRBV12-5
size: .
D: .
J: TRBJ2-1

DNA: TGTGCCAGCAGCTTGGAGGTAGAAGGGGAGACCCAGTACTTC
CDR3: CASSLEVEGETQYF
length: 14
V: TRBV5-5
size: .
D: .
J: TRBJ2-5

DNA: TGTGCCAGCAGCCTTGAAAACAAGCGGTGCTACACCTTC
CDR3: CASSLENKRCYTF
length: 13
V: TRBV3-1/TRBV3-2
size: .
D: .
J: TRBJ1-2

DNA: TGTGCTAGTGGTTTTGCGACAGGACAGACTAACTATGGCTACACCTTC
CDR3: CASGFATGQTNYGYTF
length: 16
V: TRBV12-5
size: .
D: .
J: TRBJ1-2